The T cell receptor (beta chain) described here comes from a study of blood T cell repertoires in COVID-19. Overall study context: COVID-19 samples, acute and convalescent, were from the United States, Italy and Spain. In each case, the material was cDNA or gDNA derived from T cells, B-cell-depleted T cells, or PBMCs.

The CDR3 spans 15 residues. Trimming took 0 bases from V and 6 from J, leaving 13 bases between them. Germline V lookup: CDR1 SGDLS, CDR2 YYNGEE. In the original processing: Estimation of nucleated cell counts was performed using reference gene primer amplification. Method: immunoSEQ multiplex PCR; TCRdb's copy keeps in-frame clones and lacks some. For V, J and clone size, that table is used; D and trimming come from the DNA. The repertoire has about 270,000 clones, more than 65% of them found once; the top ten carry less than 4%. Sequenced input: peripheral blood. The gene calls are TRBV9 and TRBJ2-1, with D possibly TRBD2 on 6 matching bases. The TCR sequence derives from a woman between 18 and 30 years old with acute or convalescent COVID-19. CDR3 amino acids: CASSVAGTSPNEQFF. CDR3 sequence (DNA): TGTGCCAGCAGCGTAGCGGGAACTAGCCCCAATGAGCAGTTCTTC.